This T cell receptor (beta chain) was recovered during a study of post-analysis software for immune sequencing data. General study findings and limits: Controls had lower frequencies than patients of five or six TRBV segments, which included TRBV5-6, TRBV5-1 and TRBV20-1.

Regarding this clonotype: Its antigen is as yet unknown.

Germline assignment: CDR1 SGHVS and CDR2 FQNEAQ. V was shortened by 6 bases and J by 3 bases, with 8 bases between the two germline ends. This CDR3 is 13 amino acids long. Unique molecular identifiers tagged the TCR beta cDNA libraries. Each CDR3 protein gets one entry after TCRdb re-called the PCR reads with MiXCR. The sample has some 450,000 distinct CDR3 sequences; around 40% are singletons. This chain links TRBV7-8 with TRBJ1-4; D is ambiguous. The sequence was collected from a girl between 10 and 17 years old with multiple sclerosis. Sequencing input: blood. The CDR3 sequence: CASSGRSNEKLFF. The CDR3 DNA reads as TGTGCCAGCAGTGGGAGGTCTAATGAAAAACTGTTTTTT.